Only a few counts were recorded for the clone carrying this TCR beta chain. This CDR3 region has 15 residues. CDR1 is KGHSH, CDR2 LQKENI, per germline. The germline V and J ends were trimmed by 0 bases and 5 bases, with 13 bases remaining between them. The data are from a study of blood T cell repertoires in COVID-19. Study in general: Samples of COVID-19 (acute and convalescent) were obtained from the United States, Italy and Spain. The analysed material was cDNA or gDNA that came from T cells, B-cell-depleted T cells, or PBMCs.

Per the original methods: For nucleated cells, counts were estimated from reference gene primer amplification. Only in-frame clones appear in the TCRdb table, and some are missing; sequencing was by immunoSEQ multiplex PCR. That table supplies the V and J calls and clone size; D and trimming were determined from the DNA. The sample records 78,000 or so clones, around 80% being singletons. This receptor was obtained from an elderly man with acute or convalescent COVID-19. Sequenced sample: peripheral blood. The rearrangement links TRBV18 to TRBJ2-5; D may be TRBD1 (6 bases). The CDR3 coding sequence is TGTGCCAGCTCACCACCAAACAGGGTGACGGAGACCCAGTACTTC. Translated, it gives CASSPPNRVTETQYF.